The rows below give T cell receptor beta chains drawn from one sample of a study of response to subunit inactivated influenza vaccine. TCRdb itself ran the RT-PCR reads through MiXCR, one entry per CDR3 protein. The data hold roughly 670,000 distinct CDR3 sequences, with less than 15% observed a single time. The sequenced sample was PBMCs from blood, obtained around two weeks before vaccination. The receptor set was obtained from a man aged 50 or older who received an inactivated influenza vaccine. Each CDR3 is given with its conserved first and last residue. Each record gives: J gene, V gene, clone size, D gene, CDR3 protein, CDR3 DNA. The D gene is left open where the match is weak. Some rows mark clone size as missing; the rest say once, few, many or name a class of expanded clone.

J gene: TRBJ2-1
V gene: TRBV11-2
clone size: NA
D gene: TRBD2
CDR3 protein: CASRASGPEQFF
CDR3 DNA: TGTGCCAGCCGCGCTAGCGGCCCTGAGCAGTTCTTC

J gene: TRBJ2-1
V gene: TRBV9
clone size: NA
D gene: TRBD1
CDR3 protein: CASSPWTGSYNEQFF
CDR3 DNA: TGTGCCAGCAGCCCTTGGACAGGCTCCTACAATGAGCAGTTCTTC

J gene: TRBJ2-1
V gene: TRBV6-5
clone size: NA
D gene: TRBD1
CDR3 protein: CTSSSPGQGIYEQFF
CDR3 DNA: TGTACCAGCAGTTCCCCGGGACAGGGGATTTATGAGCAGTTCTTC

J gene: TRBJ1-5
V gene: TRBV7-8
clone size: NA
D gene: TRBD1
CDR3 protein: CASSFSTGGQPQHF
CDR3 DNA: TGTGCCAGCAGCTTTTCGACAGGGGGGCAGCCCCAGCATTTT

J gene: TRBJ2-2
V gene: TRBV6-5
clone size: NA
D gene: NA
CDR3 protein: CASSYAGQWGPNTGELFF
CDR3 DNA: TGTGCCAGCAGTTACGCCGGGCAATGGGGCCCGAACACCGGGGAGCTGTTTTTT

J gene: TRBJ1-4
V gene: TRBV28
clone size: NA
D gene: TRBD1
CDR3 protein: CASKGQELTTNEKLFF
CDR3 DNA: TGTGCCAGCAAGGGACAGGAATTAACAACTAATGAAAAACTGTTTTTT

J gene: TRBJ1-5
V gene: TRBV4-3
clone size: NA
D gene: NA
CDR3 protein: CASSQDRPPNAQPQHF
CDR3 DNA: TGCGCCAGCAGCCAAGATCGACCTCCGAATGCTCAGCCCCAGCATTTT

J gene: TRBJ2-1
V gene: TRBV9
clone size: few
D gene: NA
CDR3 protein: CASSVAAPPYNEQFF
CDR3 DNA: TGTGCCAGCAGCGTAGCAGCGCCCCCCTACAATGAGCAGTTCTTC

J gene: TRBJ2-7
V gene: TRBV7-9
clone size: NA
D gene: NA
CDR3 protein: CASSFSGTGYGYEQYF
CDR3 DNA: TGTGCCAGCAGCTTTTCCGGTACGGGCTATGGCTACGAGCAGTACTTC

J gene: TRBJ2-7
V gene: TRBV7-9
clone size: few
D gene: NA
CDR3 protein: CASSLPGAEQYF
CDR3 DNA: TGTGCCAGCAGCTTACCAGGGGCCGAGCAGTACTTC

J gene: TRBJ2-5
V gene: TRBV6-2/TRBV6-3
clone size: NA
D gene: NA
CDR3 protein: CASSYQGPGQYF
CDR3 DNA: TGTGCCAGCAGTTACCAAGGACCGGGACAGTACTTC

J gene: TRBJ2-7
V gene: TRBV6-2/TRBV6-3
clone size: NA
D gene: TRBD2
CDR3 protein: CASSPSGSRYEQYF
CDR3 DNA: TGTGCCAGCAGCCCAAGCGGGAGTCGATACGAGCAGTACTTC

J gene: TRBJ2-3
V gene: TRBV12-3/TRBV12-4
clone size: few
D gene: TRBD2
CDR3 protein: CASSLARTRRPDTQYF
CDR3 DNA: TGTGCCAGCAGTTTAGCGCGGACTAGGCGCCCAGATACGCAGTATTTT

J gene: TRBJ1-5
V gene: TRBV5-1
clone size: many
D gene: NA
CDR3 protein: CASSLAGLRNQPQHF
CDR3 DNA: TGCGCCAGCAGCTTGGCGGGGTTAAGGAATCAGCCCCAGCATTTT

J gene: TRBJ2-5
V gene: TRBV27
clone size: few
D gene: NA
CDR3 protein: CASSFFGAETQYF
CDR3 DNA: TGTGCCAGCAGTTTTTTCGGGGCGGAGACCCAGTACTTC

J gene: TRBJ1-1
V gene: TRBV4-2
clone size: many
D gene: NA
CDR3 protein: CASSPVGQGNTEAFF
CDR3 DNA: TGTGCCAGCAGCCCCGTGGGGCAGGGTAACACTGAAGCTTTCTTT

J gene: TRBJ2-2
V gene: TRBV20-1
clone size: NA
D gene: TRBD1
CDR3 protein: CSAVQGVTGELFF
CDR3 DNA: TGCAGTGCCGTACAGGGGGTCACCGGGGAGCTGTTTTTT

J gene: TRBJ2-7
V gene: TRBV20-1
clone size: few
D gene: TRBD2
CDR3 protein: CSALAETPYEQYF
CDR3 DNA: TGCAGTGCCCTAGCGGAGACACCCTACGAGCAGTACTTC

J gene: TRBJ2-2
V gene: TRBV28
clone size: NA
D gene: NA
CDR3 protein: CASRNLATNTGELFF
CDR3 DNA: TGTGCCAGCAGAAACCTAGCTACGAACACCGGGGAGCTGTTTTTT

J gene: TRBJ2-4
V gene: TRBV20-1
clone size: few
D gene: TRBD1
CDR3 protein: CSATDRVDIQYF
CDR3 DNA: TGCAGTGCTACCGACAGGGTGGACATTCAGTACTTC

J gene: TRBJ2-1
V gene: TRBV6-2/TRBV6-3
clone size: few
D gene: NA
CDR3 protein: CASSYVGAQFF
CDR3 DNA: TGTGCCAGCAGTTACGTAGGGGCGCAGTTCTTC

J gene: TRBJ2-2
V gene: TRBV3-1
clone size: NA
D gene: NA
CDR3 protein: CASSPEGGRAGTGELFF
CDR3 DNA: TGTGCCAGCAGCCCCGAGGGAGGTAGGGCCGGCACCGGGGAGCTGTTTTTT

J gene: TRBJ2-5
V gene: TRBV12-3/TRBV12-4
clone size: few
D gene: NA
CDR3 protein: CASSLVGLAETQYF
CDR3 DNA: TGTGCCAGCAGTCTAGTGGGACTGGCAGAGACCCAGTACTTC

J gene: TRBJ2-1
V gene: TRBV12-3/TRBV12-4
clone size: few
D gene: NA
CDR3 protein: CASRDRSASYNEQFF
CDR3 DNA: TGTGCCAGCAGAGACAGGTCCGCCTCCTACAATGAGCAGTTCTTC

J gene: TRBJ1-2
V gene: TRBV3-1
clone size: few
D gene: NA
CDR3 protein: CASSQVGQNYGYTF
CDR3 DNA: TGTGCCAGCAGCCAAGTCGGGCAGAACTATGGCTACACCTTC

J gene: TRBJ2-5
V gene: TRBV5-1
clone size: many
D gene: NA
CDR3 protein: CASSSGTQQETQYF
CDR3 DNA: TGCGCCAGCAGCTCCGGGACACAACAAGAGACCCAGTACTTC

J gene: TRBJ2-4
V gene: TRBV20-1
clone size: NA
D gene: NA
CDR3 protein: CSARDVAEGVQYF
CDR3 DNA: TGCAGTGCTAGAGATGTCGCAGAAGGTGTTCAGTACTTC

J gene: TRBJ1-3
V gene: TRBV11-2
clone size: many
D gene: TRBD1
CDR3 protein: CASSSELKTGRSGNTIYF
CDR3 DNA: TGTGCCAGCAGCTCCGAGCTTAAGACAGGGCGCTCTGGAAACACCATATATTTT